This T cell receptor beta chain is drawn from a study of blood T cells in healthy people across ages. This clonotype came up a few times. Its matching antigen is unknown. The individuals who served as donors were healthy Caucasians living in Russia, aged about 6 to 95. The authors isolated at least 6 million PBMCs per sample. Primed by a sample-barcoded 5' primer and a J-beta primer mix, a second PCR proceeded for roughly 7 to 12 cycles. All samples yielded 2.5 million or more CDR3-containing paired-end reads. TCRdb reanalysed the 5' RACE reads using MiXCR and keeps one entry per CDR3 protein. The sample includes around 1.5 million distinct CDR3 sequences, approximately 63% seen only once; the top ten take about 6.3%. Study-level findings and limits: Getting older went along with TCR beta diversity per million T cells dropping roughly linearly.

This TCR came from a man between 18 and 29 years old in good health. Sequenced: blood.

The CDR3 DNA sequence: TGCGCCAGCAGCCAAGTATGGCAGACCCCCTACGAGCAGTACTTC. Its translation: CASSQVWQTPYEQYF. The chain joins TRBV4-3 to TRBJ2-7; D unresolved. CDR1 and CDR2 from the germline V gene are LGHNA and YSLEER. This CDR3 is built from 15 residues. The V gene lost 1 base and the J gene lost 2 bases, with 12 bases spanning the gap.